This TCR beta chain was recovered during a study of blood T cell repertoires in COVID-19. Turning to the study itself: PBMCs, B-cell-depleted T cells, or T cells were the source of the cDNA or gDNA that made up the material.

The CDR3 is made up of 15 amino acids. Germline V lookup: CDR1 SGHRS, CDR2 YFSETQ. V dropped 4 bases and J dropped 0 bases, with 13 bases sitting between them. The assay was immunoSEQ multiplex PCR, and TCRdb's table has in-frame clones only and misses some. The table includes approximately 260,000 clones, around 82% detected once. The material sequenced was peripheral blood. The chain links TRBV5-1 to TRBJ1-1; D possibly corresponds to TRBD1 (5 bases). The receptor's source is a human donor in a cohort sampled during active COVID-19. The CDR3 coding sequence is TGCGCCAGCAGCGGATTGGGGGGGATGAACACTGAAGCTTTCTTT. This gives the protein CASSGLGGMNTEAFF.